Sequencing of this T cell receptor (beta chain) was carried out in a study of technical replicates of blood from several donors. V shed 2 bases and J 1 base; nucleotides not matched to a gene: 2. Germline-derived CDR1 and CDR2 are MNHNY and SVGAGI (reference sequence). This CDR3 contains 16 residues. Libraries were prepared by immunoSEQ multiplex PCR; TCRdb keeps only in-frame clonotypes and omits some of them. The table lists almost 90,000 clones, over 85% of them singletons, with around 0.22% in the top ten. This clonotype was sampled from a human donor in good health. The rearrangement links TRBV6-6 to TRBJ2-1; TRBD1 aligns across 10 bases. The sample taken for sequencing was T cells isolated from PBMCs. The CDR3, as DNA: TGTGCCAGCAGTTACGACAGGGGGCAATCCTACAATGAGCAGTTCTTC. Translation gives CASSYDRGQSYNEQFF.